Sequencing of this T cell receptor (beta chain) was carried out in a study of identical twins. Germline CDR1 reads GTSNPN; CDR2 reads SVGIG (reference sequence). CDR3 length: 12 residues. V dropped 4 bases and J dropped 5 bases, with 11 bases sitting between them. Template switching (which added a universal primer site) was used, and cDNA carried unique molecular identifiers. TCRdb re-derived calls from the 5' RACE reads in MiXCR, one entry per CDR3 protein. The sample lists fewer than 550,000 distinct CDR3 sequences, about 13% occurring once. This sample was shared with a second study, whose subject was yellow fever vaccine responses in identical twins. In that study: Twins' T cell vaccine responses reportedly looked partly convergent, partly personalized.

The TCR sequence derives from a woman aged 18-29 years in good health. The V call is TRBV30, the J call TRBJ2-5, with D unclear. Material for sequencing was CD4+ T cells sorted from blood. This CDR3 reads CAWTTRPETQYF. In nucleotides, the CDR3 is TGTGCCTGGACTACCCGTCCCGAGACCCAGTACTTC.